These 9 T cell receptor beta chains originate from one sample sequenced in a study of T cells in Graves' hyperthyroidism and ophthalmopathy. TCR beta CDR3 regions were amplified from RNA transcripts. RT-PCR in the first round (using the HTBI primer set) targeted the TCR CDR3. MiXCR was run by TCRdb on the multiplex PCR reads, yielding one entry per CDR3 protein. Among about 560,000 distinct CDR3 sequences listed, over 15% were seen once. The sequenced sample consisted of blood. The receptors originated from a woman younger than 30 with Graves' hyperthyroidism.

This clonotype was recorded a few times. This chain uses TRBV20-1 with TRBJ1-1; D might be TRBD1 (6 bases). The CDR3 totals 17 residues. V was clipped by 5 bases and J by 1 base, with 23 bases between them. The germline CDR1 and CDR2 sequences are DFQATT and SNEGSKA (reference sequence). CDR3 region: CSASHLGQKKENTEAFF. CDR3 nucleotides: TGCAGTGCTTCTCACCTCGGACAGAAAAAAGAGAACACTGAAGCTTTCTTT.

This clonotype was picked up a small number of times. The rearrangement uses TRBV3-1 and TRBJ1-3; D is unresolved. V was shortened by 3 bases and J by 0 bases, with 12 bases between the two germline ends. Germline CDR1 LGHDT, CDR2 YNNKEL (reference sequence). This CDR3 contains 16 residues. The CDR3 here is CASSHPLGSSGNTIYF. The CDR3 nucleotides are TGTGCCAGCAGCCACCCCCTGGGGAGCTCTGGAAACACCATATATTTT. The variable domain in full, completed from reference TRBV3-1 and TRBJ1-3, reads DTAVSQTPKYLVTQMGNDKSIKCEQNLGHDTMYWYKQDSKKFLKIMFSYNNKELIINETVPNRFSPKSPDKAHLNLHINSLELGDSAVYFCASSHPLGSSGNTIYFGEGSWLTVV.

For the CDR3, the DNA is TGTGCCTGGAATCCGGGATTCTTAGGCACTGAAGCTTTCTTT. Residues: CAWNPGFLGTEAFF. The chain employs TRBV30 and TRBJ1-1, with D unresolved. Trimming removed 4 bases from V and 4 bases from J, with 16 bases in between. Germline loops: CDR1 GTSNPN, CDR2 SVGIG (reference sequence). This CDR3 has 14 amino acids.

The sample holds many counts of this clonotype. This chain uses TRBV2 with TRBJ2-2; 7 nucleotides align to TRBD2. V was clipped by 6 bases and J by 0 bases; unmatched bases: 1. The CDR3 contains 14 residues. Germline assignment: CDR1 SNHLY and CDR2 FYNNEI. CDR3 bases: TGTGCCAGCAGGCGGGGGTCGAACACCGGGGAGCTGTTTTTT. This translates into CASRRGSNTGELFF. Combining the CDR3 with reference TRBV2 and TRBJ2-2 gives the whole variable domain EPEVTQTPSHQVTQMGQEVILRCVPISNHLYFYWYRQILGQKVEFLVSFYNNEISEKSEIFDDQFSVERPDGSNFTLKIRSTKLEDSAMYFCASRRGSNTGELFFGEGSRLTVL.

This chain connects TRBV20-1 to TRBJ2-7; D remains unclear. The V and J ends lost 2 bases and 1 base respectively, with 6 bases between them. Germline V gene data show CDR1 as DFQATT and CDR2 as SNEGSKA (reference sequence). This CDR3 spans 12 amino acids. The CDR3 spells CSARLSSYEQYF. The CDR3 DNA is TGCAGTGCTAGACTGTCGTCCTACGAGCAGTACTTC.

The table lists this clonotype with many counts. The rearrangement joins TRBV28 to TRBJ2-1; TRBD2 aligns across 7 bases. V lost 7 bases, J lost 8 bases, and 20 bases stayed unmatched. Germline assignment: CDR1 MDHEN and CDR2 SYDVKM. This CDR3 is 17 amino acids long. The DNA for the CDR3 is TGTGCCAGCACCATACCCCGGGGACTAAGTTGGGTAGATGAGCAGTTCTTC. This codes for CASTIPRGLSWVDEQFF.

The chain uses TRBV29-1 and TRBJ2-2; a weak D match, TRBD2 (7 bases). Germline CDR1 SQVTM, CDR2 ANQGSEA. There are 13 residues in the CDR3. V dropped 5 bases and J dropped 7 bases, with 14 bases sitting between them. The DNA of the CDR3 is TGCAGCGTTACGGGGGGCGCGGGCGGGGAGCTGTTTTTT. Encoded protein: CSVTGGAGGELFF.

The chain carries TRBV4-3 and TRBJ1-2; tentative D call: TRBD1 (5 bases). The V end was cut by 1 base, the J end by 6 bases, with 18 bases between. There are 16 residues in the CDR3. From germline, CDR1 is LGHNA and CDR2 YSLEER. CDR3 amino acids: CASSQGTVRVYHGYTF. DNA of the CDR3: TGCGCCAGCAGCCAAGGCACGGTCAGGGTATACCATGGCTACACCTTC.

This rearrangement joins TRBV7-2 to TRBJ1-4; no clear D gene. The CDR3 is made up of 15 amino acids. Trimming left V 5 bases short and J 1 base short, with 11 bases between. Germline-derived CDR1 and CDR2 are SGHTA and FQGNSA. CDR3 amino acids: CASSKNGLTNEKLFF. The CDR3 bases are TGTGCCAGCAGCAAAAACGGGTTAACTAATGAAAAACTGTTTTTT.